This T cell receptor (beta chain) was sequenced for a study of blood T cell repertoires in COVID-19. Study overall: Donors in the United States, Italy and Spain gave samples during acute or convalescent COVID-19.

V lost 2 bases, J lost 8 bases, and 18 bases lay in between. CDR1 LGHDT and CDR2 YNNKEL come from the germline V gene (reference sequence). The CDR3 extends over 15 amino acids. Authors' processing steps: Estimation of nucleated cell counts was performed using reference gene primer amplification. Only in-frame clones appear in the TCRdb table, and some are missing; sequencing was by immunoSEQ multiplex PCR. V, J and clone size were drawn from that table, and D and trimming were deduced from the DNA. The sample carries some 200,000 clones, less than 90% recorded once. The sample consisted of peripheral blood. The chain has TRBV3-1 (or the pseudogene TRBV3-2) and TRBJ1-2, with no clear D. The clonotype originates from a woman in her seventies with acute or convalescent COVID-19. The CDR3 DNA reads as TGTGCCAGCAGCCAATACAGTTCCGAACGTCGGGGCTACACCTTC. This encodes CASSQYSSERRGYTF.